What follows are 4 T cell receptor beta chains derived from one specimen sequenced in a study of cytotoxic CD8 clonotypes in ibrutinib-treated CLL. Here immunoSEQ multiplex PCR was the method, and the copy in TCRdb shows in-frame clones only, minus some. Among 140,000 or so clones listed, 79% were seen once. Sample: PBMCs, taken after 12 months of ibrutinib treatment. The receptors shown here come from a human donor with chronic lymphocytic leukemia.

The chain has TRBV6-5 and TRBJ2-7; the D is unclear. Germline V CDR1 and CDR2: MNHEY, SVGAGI. This CDR3 region has 11 residues. Trimming cost V 9 bases and J 4 bases, with 10 bases left between them. The CDR3, as DNA: TGTGCCAGTGAACACGATTACGAGCAGTACTTC. It is translated as CASEHDYEQYF.

The chain employs TRBV7-9 and TRBJ1-1; TRBD1 might be the D (5 bases). CDR1 and CDR2 from the germline V gene are SEHNR and FQNEAQ (reference sequence). This CDR3 has 14 amino acids. Trimming shortened V by 5 bases and J by 1 base, and 11 bases separated the two germline ends. In DNA form, the CDR3 reads TGTGCCAGCAGCCGCTCAGGGAAGAACACTGAAGCTTTCTTT. Amino acid sequence: CASSRSGKNTEAFF.

This clone occurred once. J is TRBJ2-1 and V is TRBV28, with D possibly TRBD1 on 5 matching bases. The germline gives CDR1 MDHEN, CDR2 SYDVKM. V lost 2 bases and J 9 bases, leaving 17 bases between the germline ends. CDR3 length: 15 amino acids. The CDR3 nucleotides are TGTGCCAGCAGTTTAATGCGTAGGGGTTTCGGTGAGCAGTTCTTC. Its protein product is CASSLMRRGFGEQFF.

The chain's CDR3 is CASSLSRGSDEQYF. Written as DNA, the CDR3 is TGTGCCAGCAGTTTATCGCGGGGAAGCGACGAGCAGTACTTC. The chain couples TRBV27 to TRBJ2-7, with D perhaps matching TRBD2 (6 bases). CDR1 is MNHEY and CDR2 is SMNVEV in the germline V gene (reference sequence). This CDR3 spans 14 amino acids. The V and J ends lost 0 bases and 5 bases respectively, with 11 bases between them.